These T cell receptor beta chains were read from a single sample in a study of T cells in localized non-small cell lung cancer. The data were produced by immunoSEQ multiplex PCR, yet TCRdb's version contains in-frame clones alone and is incomplete. The top ten clones hold approximately 7.2% of a sample with 35,000 or so clones, around 90% of them seen once. Material: peripheral blood, obtained before any cancer treatment. Receptors were obtained from a woman aged 40 to 75 with stage I lung adenocarcinoma. The CDR3 runs from the conserved cysteine through the conserved F or W. Each record gives: J gene, clone size, D gene, V gene, CDR3 protein, CDR3 DNA. The D gene is left open where the match is weak. Clone size is not always given. Where it is, it says once, few, many or a class for expanded clones.

TRBJ2-3	-	TRBD1	TRBV2	CASIRQGRTDTQYF	TGTGCCAGCATCCGACAGGGGCGCACAGATACGCAGTATTTT
TRBJ2-7	once	TRBD1	TRBV4-1	CASSRPGQTYEQYF	TGCGCCAGCAGCCGTCCGGGACAGACCTACGAGCAGTACTTC
TRBJ2-1	-	TRBD2	TRBV6-5	CASGRTSGGPEQFF	TGTGCCAGTGGTCGGACTAGCGGGGGCCCAGAGCAGTTCTTC
TRBJ1-4	once	TRBD1	TRBV25-1	CASMASRGSPNEKLFF	TGTGCCAGCATGGCGAGCAGGGGGAGCCCTAATGAAAAACTGTTTTTT
TRBJ2-1	-	TRBD1	TRBV5-4	CASSTGDRGIRFF	TGTGCCAGCAGCACTGGGGACAGGGGAATAAGGTTCTTC
TRBJ1-3	-	-	TRBV2	CASTLESGGNTIYF	TGTGCCAGCACATTAGAAAGTGGTGGAAACACCATATATTTT
TRBJ1-2	-	-	TRBV18	CASSPATEYGYTF	TGTGCCAGCTCACCCGCTACAGAGTATGGCTACACCTTC
TRBJ2-6	-	-	TRBV4-1	CASSQRVRGTFGANVLTF	TGCGCCAGCAGCCAACGGGTCAGGGGTACGTTTGGGGCCAACGTCCTGACTTTC
TRBJ1-4	-	-	TRBV6-1	CASRDWEKLFF	TGTGCCAGCAGGGACTGGGAAAAACTGTTTTTT
TRBJ2-7	-	-	TRBV10-3	CAIRALTRSSYEQYF	TGTGCCATCAGAGCCCTGACTCGTAGCTCCTACGAGCAGTACTTC
TRBJ2-3	-	TRBD1	TRBV4-2	CASSQLGQATSTQYF	TGTGCCAGCAGCCAATTGGGACAGGCAACAAGTACGCAGTATTTT
TRBJ2-5	few	-	TRBV2	CASNRDSQETQYF	TGTGCCAGCAACCGAGATTCACAAGAGACCCAGTACTTC
TRBJ2-2	-	TRBD2	TRBV15	CATSRERTSSGELFF	TGTGCCACCAGCAGAGAAAGGACTAGCTCCGGGGAGCTGTTTTTT
TRBJ1-1	-	TRBD1	TRBV11-3	CASSSFYRGTEAFF	TGTGCCAGCAGCTCCTTCTACAGGGGCACTGAAGCTTTCTTT
TRBJ2-1	once	-	TRBV4-3	CASSQETGGHYNEQFF	TGCGCCAGCAGCCAAGAAACGGGGGGCCACTACAATGAGCAGTTCTTC
TRBJ2-3	-	-	TRBV5-6	CASSTPYGDTQYF	TGTGCCAGCAGCACCCCATATGGAGATACGCAGTATTTT
TRBJ1-1	-	TRBD1	TRBV5-1	CASSLQGARMDTEAFF	TGCGCCAGCAGCTTACAGGGGGCGAGGATGGACACTGAAGCTTTCTTT
TRBJ1-1	-	TRBD1	TRBV5-8	CASSRLQGRPEAFF	TGTGCCAGCAGCAGATTACAGGGGAGGCCTGAAGCTTTCTTT
TRBJ1-5	few	-	TRBV7-8	CASSLVGRSNQPQHF	TGTGCCAGCAGCTTAGTAGGCAGAAGCAATCAGCCCCAGCATTTT
TRBJ1-2	-	-	TRBV5-4	CASSGATNQGIYGYTF	TGTGCCAGCAGCGGCGCGACAAATCAGGGAATCTATGGCTACACCTTC
TRBJ1-1	-	-	TRBV18	CASSGGVEKAFF	TGTGCCAGCTCAGGGGGGGTGGAGAAAGCTTTCTTT
TRBJ1-1	-	-	TRBV19	CASSIRGGNPEAFF	TGTGCCAGTAGTATACGAGGTGGGAACCCTGAAGCTTTCTTT
TRBJ2-1	-	-	TRBV12-2	CASRLGTSGGNEQFF	TGTGCAAGTCGCTTAGGGACTAGCGGGGGGAATGAGCAGTTCTTC
TRBJ2-3	-	-	TRBV28	CASKDSYTDTQYF	TGTGCCAGCAAGGACAGCTACACAGATACGCAGTATTTT
TRBJ1-4	-	TRBD1	TRBV28	CASRLTGGKLFF	TGTGCCAGCAGGTTGACAGGGGGGAAACTGTTTTTT
TRBJ2-5	few	-	TRBV5-1	CASSLAGRRLVTQYF	TGCGCCAGCAGCTTGGCGGGACGCCGTTTAGTGACCCAGTACTTC
TRBJ1-1	-	-	TRBV19	CASSIDWRGRCITFF	TGTGCCAGTAGTATAGATTGGCGTGGCAGGTGTATAACTTTCTTT
TRBJ2-1	few	TRBD1	TRBV5-1	CASSLATGGFGEQFF	TGCGCCAGCAGCTTGGCGACAGGGGGTTTCGGTGAGCAGTTCTTC
TRBJ1-2	once	-	TRBV5-8	CASSYRDAYYGYTF	TGTGCCAGCAGCTACCGGGACGCTTACTATGGCTACACCTTC
TRBJ2-5	few	-	TRBV21-1	CASSKWQGAEGLRETQYF	TGTGCCAGCAGCAAGTGGCAGGGGGCCGAGGGGCTCCGAGAGACCCAGTACTTC
TRBJ1-6	-	-	TRBV2	CASSERGQGLSYNSPLHF	TGTGCCAGCAGTGAAAGAGGGCAGGGGCTCTCCTATAATTCACCCCTCCACTTT
TRBJ1-2	-	-	TRBV10-3	CAIPSGSVGTGNYGYTF	TGTGCCATACCCTCGGGTAGCGTGGGTACGGGCAACTATGGCTACACCTTC
TRBJ2-5	-	-	TRBV20-1	CSASSAKIQYF	TGCAGTGCTAGTTCGGCGAAAATTCAGTACTTC
TRBJ1-2	-	-	TRBV19	CASSILRQADTSGPINYGYTF	TGTGCCAGTAGTATTCTTAGACAGGCCGACACCTCCGGACCCATTAACTATGGCTACACCTTC
TRBJ1-2	-	TRBD1	TRBV4-1	CASSQVKTGGYGYTF	TGCGCCAGCAGCCAAGTTAAGACAGGGGGCTATGGCTACACCTTC
TRBJ1-2	-	-	TRBV6-1	CASSEKQGAANYGYTF	TGTGCCAGCAGTGAGAAACAGGGAGCAGCTAACTATGGCTACACCTTC
TRBJ1-1	-	-	TRBV10-2	CASSENSGTEAFF	TGCGCCAGCAGTGAGAACAGCGGGACTGAAGCTTTCTTT
TRBJ1-3	-	-	TRBV18	CASSPLDTGSGNTIYF	TGTGCCAGCTCACCACTGGATACAGGTTCGGGAAACACCATATATTTT
TRBJ2-3	-	-	TRBV11-2	CASSLAGVDTQYF	TGTGCCAGCAGCTTAGCGGGGGTTGACACGCAGTATTTT
TRBJ1-1	-	-	TRBV5-1	CASSLEGANTEAFF	TGCGCCAGCAGCTTGGAAGGGGCGAACACTGAAGCTTTCTTT